This T cell receptor beta chain came from a study of molecular identifiers for immune sequencing clone quantification. Each CDR3 protein gets one entry after TCRdb re-called the PCR reads with MiXCR. There are hundreds of thousands of distinct CDR3 sequences in the sample; approximately 20% occur only once, and under 0.95% lies in the top ten. Germline CDR1 is SGDLS and CDR2 is YYNGEE. The length of the CDR3 is 16 residues. Sequencing libraries of naive CD8 cells derived from roughly 20,000 to 1,000,000 sorted cells with 10%, 30% or 50% RNA. Turning to this clonotype: The junction departs from the called germline gene at one end, perhaps through a read error.

Sequenced sample: naive CD8+ T cells from blood, with Jurkat cell RNA spiked in. Subset of the sample: FACS-sorted CD8+CD4-CCR7+CD45RA+ naive T cells. This receptor was obtained from a human donor in good health. Some libraries in this study had Jurkat cell RNA spiked in. The rearrangement links TRBV9 to TRBJ2-3; 11 bases map to TRBD2. The CDR3 here is CTSSPEGGTSGDTQYF. The CDR3 DNA reads TGTACCAGCAGCCCCGAGGGGGGGACTAGCGGAGATACGCAGTATTTT.